A selection of T cell receptor beta chains follows, all from one sample in a study of T cell repertoires in cytomegalovirus infection. TCRdb re-derived calls from the reads in MiXCR, one entry per CDR3 protein. This sample has just under 500,000 distinct CDR3 sequences, with about 33% found just once. These receptors have no identified antigens. Specimen: cultured PBMCs, collected from culture after CMV antigen stimulation. These TCRs come from a human donor in good health (CMV status not recorded). Some clones in this sample may be carry-over from other donors' samples. Both conserved end residues are part of each CDR3. The D gene is left open where the match is weak. Clone sizes are given selectively: once, few, many, or a class where the clone is expanded.

v_gene	j_gene	abundance	len	d_gene	CDR3nt	CDR3aa
TRBV7-9	TRBJ2-1	.	15	.	TGTGCCAGCATCGACCAGGGGAGCTCCTACAATGAGCAGTTCTTC	CASIDQGSSYNEQFF
TRBV7-2	TRBJ2-3	.	13	.	TGTGCCAGCAGCTTAGAGGCTCGGGGGCCCCAGTATTTT	CASSLEARGPQYF
TRBV11-2	TRBJ1-3	many	15	.	TGTGCCAGCAGCTTAGATCCGGTCTCTGGAAACACCATATATTTT	CASSLDPVSGNTIYF
TRBV5-4	TRBJ1-6	many	14	TRBD1	TGTGCCAGCACCTGGGACAGGGGGCATTCACCCCTCCACTTT	CASTWDRGHSPLHF
TRBV7-6	TRBJ1-1	few	14	TRBD1	TGTGCCAGCAGCCAAAACAGGGGGCGGGGTGAAGCTTTCTTT	CASSQNRGRGEAFF
TRBV20-1	TRBJ1-1	few	15	.	TGCAGTGCCCCCCCGGACAGCACTAAAAACACTGAAGCTTTCTTT	CSAPPDSTKNTEAFF
TRBV7-2	TRBJ2-1	.	14	.	TGTGCCAGCAGCCCGGGACTTCGGGGCAATGAGCAGTTCTTC	CASSPGLRGNEQFF
TRBV7-2	TRBJ2-1	.	18	.	TGTGCCAGCAGCTCAGGGGTCAGTAACAGGGTTTTTTACAATGAGCAGTTCTTC	CASSSGVSNRVFYNEQFF
TRBV19	TRBJ1-5	.	16	TRBD1	TGTGCCAGTAGTAATCGGGACAGGGGGCATGGTCAGCCCCAGCATTTT	CASSNRDRGHGQPQHF
TRBV27	TRBJ2-1	.	17	.	TGTGCCAGCAGTCCTTCCCAGGGGAACGGCCCCTACAATGAGCAGTTCTTC	CASSPSQGNGPYNEQFF
TRBV7-2	TRBJ2-1	many	16	TRBD2	TGTGCCAGCAGCTTAGGGGGAGCGGGAGGCTACAATGAGCAGTTCTTC	CASSLGGAGGYNEQFF
TRBV7-2	TRBJ1-4	many	16	.	TGTGCCAGCAGCTTAGCAGGCGGCGCAACTAATGAAAAACTGTTTTTT	CASSLAGGATNEKLFF
TRBV15	TRBJ2-1	few	11	.	TGTGCCACCAGCATAAGGGATGAGCAGTTCTTC	CATSIRDEQFF
TRBV19	TRBJ1-2	.	13	TRBD1	TGTACCAGCACCACACAGGGGCTCTATGGCTACACCTTC	CTSTTQGLYGYTF
TRBV7-2	TRBJ2-1	many	11	.	TGTGCCAGCAGCTTTGGTGGTGAGCAGTTCTTC	CASSFGGEQFF
TRBV5-4	TRBJ1-1	.	12	.	TGTGCCAGCAGCTTGAGGACCACTGAAGCTTTCTTT	CASSLRTTEAFF
TRBV24-1	TRBJ2-3	.	14	.	TGTGCCACCAGTGATTTTCGGCGTTCGGATACGCAGTATTTT	CATSDFRRSDTQYF
TRBV2	TRBJ2-7	few	14	.	TGTGCCAGCAGAGCCGGGACACCGTCCTACGAGCAGTACTTC	CASRAGTPSYEQYF
TRBV27	TRBJ2-1	few	16	.	TGTGCCAGCAGCACCCCCTGGCAGGGAGGTAACAATGAGCAGTTCTTC	CASSTPWQGGNNEQFF
TRBV5-1	TRBJ2-3	few	15	TRBD2	TGCGCCAGCAGCAGTGGGACTAGCGGGAGGGCCGGGCAGTATTTT	CASSSGTSGRAGQYF
TRBV11-3	TRBJ2-1	.	13	.	TGTGCCAGCAGCTTCTCGGGGGGCAGTGAGCAGTTCTTC	CASSFSGGSEQFF
TRBV24-1	TRBJ2-3	few	15	.	TGTGCCACCAGTGATTTACGCACAGCCTCAGATACGCAGTATTTT	CATSDLRTASDTQYF
TRBV6-1	TRBJ2-7	.	14	.	TGTGCCAGCAGTGAACTCGGGGGCTCCTACGAGCAGTACTTC	CASSELGGSYEQYF
TRBV15	TRBJ2-4	.	17	TRBD1	TGTGCCACCAGCAGACATAGGGGACAGCTAGCCAAAAACATTCAGTACTTC	CATSRHRGQLAKNIQYF